This entry lists 17 T cell receptor beta chains sequenced from one sample in a study of immune evolution from preneoplasia to lung adenocarcinoma. Method: immunoSEQ multiplex PCR; TCRdb's copy keeps in-frame clones and lacks some. In the table there are some 15,000 clones, 86% of which are singletons. The sequencing input was FFPE invasive lung adenocarcinoma tissue. These TCRs come from a person between 65 and 79 years old with invasive lung adenocarcinoma.

This clone is a singleton in its sample. This sequence joins TRBV9 and TRBJ2-2; 11 bases are a match to TRBD1. Losses at the gene ends were 4 bases for V and 4 bases for J; bases not matched to a gene: 9. This CDR3 contains 17 residues. CDR1 SGDLS and CDR2 YYNGEE come from the germline V gene. Here the CDR3 DNA reads TGTGCCAGCAGCTCAAACCGGGACAGGGGGTTCACCGGGGAGCTGTTTTTT. Amino acids: CASSSNRDRGFTGELFF.

This clone came up once. V gene TRBV9 combines with J gene TRBJ2-1; perhaps TRBD2 as D (6 bases). Looked up from germline, CDR1 is SGDLS and CDR2 is YYNGEE. With 0 bases removed from V and 0 bases from J, the gap between germline ends came to 19 bases. The CDR3 length is 19 residues. CDR3: CASSVGPDAMTSSYNEQFF. The CDR3 nucleotides are TGTGCCAGCAGCGTAGGCCCCGACGCAATGACTAGCTCCTACAATGAGCAGTTCTTC.

This clone was observed a handful of times. The chain employs TRBV25-1 and TRBJ2-7, with D perhaps given as TRBD1 or TRBD2 (5 bases each). Between the trimmed V and J ends, which lost 7 bases and 1 base, there was a span of 8 bases. The CDR3 totals 12 residues. Germline CDR1 is MGHDK and CDR2 is SYGVNS. The CDR3: CASMGVSYEQYF. CDR3 nucleotides: TGTGCCAGCATGGGGGTTTCCTACGAGCAGTACTTC.

The chain has TRBV4-1 and TRBJ1-4; D is possibly TRBD1 (5 bases). The CDR3 consists of 15 residues. Trimming took 1 base from V and 3 from J, leaving 9 bases between them. The germline V gene encodes CDR1 MGHRA and CDR2 YSYEKL. The CDR3 bases are TGCGCCAGCAGCCAAGCGGGGCGCTCTAATGAAAAACTGTTTTTT. Its protein is CASSQAGRSNEKLFF.

The chain is built from TRBV5-4 and TRBJ2-1; 7 nucleotides agree with TRBD2. The CDR3 runs 17 residues. Germline trimming cut 0 bases from V and 0 bases from J; bases unmatched to any gene: 6. CDR1 is SGHNT, CDR2 YYREEE, per germline (reference sequence). The CDR3 spells CASSLGSGTSSYNEQFF. CDR3 DNA sequence: TGTGCCAGCAGCTTGGGGAGCGGGACCAGCTCCTACAATGAGCAGTTCTTC.

The chain joins TRBV6-1 to TRBJ2-7; D is possibly TRBD1 or TRBD2 (6 bases each). The germline CDR1 and CDR2 sequences are MNHNS and SASEGT. V was cut by 4 bases and J by 3 bases, with 13 bases left in between. This CDR3 is built from 14 residues. As DNA, the CDR3 is TGTGCCAGCAGTGTACGCGGGGACAACTACGAGCAGTACTTC. Its translation is CASSVRGDNYEQYF.

CDR3 residues: CASSRTSGSYEQYF. The CDR3 coding sequence is TGTGCCAGCAGTAGGACTAGCGGGAGCTACGAGCAGTACTTC. V is TRBV27 and J is TRBJ2-7; 13 bases are a match to TRBD2. Unmatched junction bases numbered 1, after V lost 5 bases and J lost 3 bases. The CDR3 extends over 14 amino acids. The germline V gene encodes CDR1 MNHEY and CDR2 SMNVEV (reference sequence).

The CDR3 DNA is TGTGCCAGCAGCTTGGAGACAGGGACTAATGAAAAACTGTTTTTT. As protein: CASSLETGTNEKLFF. The rearrangement uses TRBV5-5 and TRBJ1-4; 7 bases line up with TRBD1. The CDR3 loop spans 15 amino acids. The V gene end was trimmed by 0 bases and the J gene end by 2 bases; junction bases not matched to a gene: 1. Per germline, CDR1 SGHKS and CDR2 YYEKEE (reference sequence).

This chain uses TRBV19 with TRBJ2-3; no definite D call. The V end was cut by 5 bases, the J end by 3 bases, with 18 bases between. Per germline, CDR1 LNHDA and CDR2 SQIVND (reference sequence). The length of the CDR3 is 16 residues. CDR3: CASSFLDWPRTDTQYF. The CDR3 DNA follows: TGTGCCAGTAGTTTCCTTGACTGGCCTCGGACAGATACGCAGTATTTT.

This chain joins TRBV28 and TRBJ1-2, with no clear D. Trimming removed 7 bases from V and 8 bases from J, with 20 bases in between. The CDR3 extends over 14 amino acids. CDR1 is MDHEN and CDR2 is SYDVKM in the germline V gene. The CDR3 DNA follows: TGTGCCAGCACCCTAAGGTCCCTCCCTGAGGGCTACACCTTC. As protein: CASTLRSLPEGYTF.

This chain connects TRBV7-2 to TRBJ1-2; 9 nucleotides line up with TRBD1. This CDR3 is built from 13 residues. The junction had 3 bases not matched to a gene; V was cut back by 4 bases and J by 6 bases. Germline V gene sequence: CDR1 SGHTA, CDR2 FQGNSA. The CDR3 DNA reads TGTGCCAGCAGCTACGGGACAGGGCATGGCTACACCTTC. This translates into CASSYGTGHGYTF.

As for this clone: At one end the junction does not follow the germline gene, possibly because of a read error. The J gene is TRBJ2-5, the V gene TRBV5-1, with D possibly being TRBD2 (6 bases). The CDR3 has 17 amino acids. Germline loops: CDR1 SGHRS, CDR2 YFSETQ. The DNA for the CDR3 is TGCGCCAGCAGTTTGGGCCACGGGGACTCCTCCCAGGAGACCCAGTACTTC. Translation: CASSLGHGDSSQETQYF.

This rearrangement joins TRBV19 to TRBJ2-3, with D uncertain. The V gene's germline CDR1 is LNHDA and CDR2 SQIVND (reference sequence). The CDR3 is made up of 16 amino acids. The germline V and J ends were trimmed by 3 bases and 2 bases, with 15 bases remaining between them. The CDR3 nucleotides are TGTGCCAGTAGTATCGGAATCGGCGGAAACACAGATACGCAGTATTTT. This codes for CASSIGIGGNTDTQYF.

The chain combines TRBV9 with TRBJ2-7, with 9 bases aligning to TRBD1. The trim removed 3 bases at V and 5 bases at J, leaving 9 bases unmatched. CDR1 and CDR2 (germline): SGDLS, YYNGEE. The CDR3 contains 15 residues. The chain's CDR3 is CASSETGTGSHEQYF. In DNA form, the CDR3 reads TGTGCCAGCAGCGAGACCGGGACAGGGTCCCACGAGCAGTACTTC. The full variable domain, rest sourced from reference TRBV9 and TRBJ2-7, is DSGVTQTPKHLITATGQRVTLRCSPRSGDLSVYWYQQSLDQGLQFLIQYYNGEERAKGNILERFSAQQFPDLHSELNLSSLELGDSALYFCASSETGTGSHEQYFGPGTRLTVT.

The chain employs TRBV27 and TRBJ1-5; D gene unclear. Germline V gene lookup returns CDR1 MNHEY and CDR2 SMNVEV (reference sequence). Trimming removed 6 bases at V and 9 bases at J, with 21 bases between. The CDR3 totals 15 residues. Here the CDR3 reads CASSFSAAVPWPQHF. The CDR3, as DNA: TGTGCCAGCAGCTTCAGCGCAGCTGTCCCTTGGCCCCAGCATTTT.

The chain couples TRBV5-6 to TRBJ1-5; 8 nucleotides line up with TRBD1. The germline V gene encodes CDR1 SGHDT and CDR2 YYEEEE. Trimming took 4 bases from V and 3 from J; bases not matched to a gene: 6. CDR3 length equals 15 residues. CDR3 region: CASSLMGQDNQPQHF. The CDR3 nucleotides read TGTGCCAGCAGCCTTATGGGACAGGACAATCAGCCCCAGCATTTT.

This chain connects TRBV5-4 to TRBJ2-2; no definite D call. Trimming shortened V by 4 bases and J by 6 bases, and 13 bases separated the two germline ends. This CDR3 region has 14 residues. In germline, CDR1 is SGHNT, CDR2 YYREEE (reference sequence). CDR3 in amino acids: CASSLLGRPGELFF. The CDR3 coding sequence is TGTGCCAGCAGCCTGTTAGGGCGTCCCGGGGAGCTGTTTTTT.